A single sample is the source of the 30 T cell receptor beta chains below, sequenced in a study of blood T cell repertoires in COVID-19. Some clones are missing from TCRdb's copy, which holds only in-frame ones; the method was immunoSEQ multiplex PCR. The table has about 320,000 clones, around nine tenths seen once. Sample: PBMCs or T cells enriched from blood (not recorded which). These receptors were obtained from a man aged 55 to 69 who had recovered from COVID-19.

The chain uses TRBV9 and TRBJ2-1; 10 nucleotides align to TRBD2. Unmatched junction bases numbered 8, after V lost 4 bases and J lost 4 bases. Looked up from germline, CDR1 is SGDLS and CDR2 is YYNGEE. The CDR3 consists of 16 residues. The CDR3 DNA reads TGTGCCAGCAGCTCAATGGGACTAGCGAGTTACAATGAGCAGTTCTTC. As protein: CASSSMGLASYNEQFF.

This rearrangement joins TRBV28 to TRBJ1-1; D is perhaps TRBD1 (6 bases). Germline CDR1 MDHEN, CDR2 SYDVKM. V shed 5 bases and J shed 5 bases, with 12 bases lying between them. The CDR3 contains 13 residues. CDR3 nucleotide sequence: TGTGCCAGCAGTACACAGGGACGAACTGAAGCTTTCTTT. Translation gives CASSTQGRTEAFF.

This clone was seen only once. The chain carries TRBV5-4 and TRBJ2-5; D may be TRBD1 (6 bases). Germline V CDR1 and CDR2: SGHNT, YYREEE (reference sequence). The CDR3 runs to 13 residues. V was cut by 7 bases and J by 3 bases, with 13 bases left in between. CDR3 sequence: CASESEGEETQYF. In DNA form, the CDR3 reads TGTGCCAGCGAAAGTGAGGGGGAAGAGACCCAGTACTTC.

The V call is TRBV28, the J call TRBJ1-1; D is uncertain. The V and J ends lost 6 bases and 6 bases respectively, with 23 bases between them. Per germline, CDR1 MDHEN and CDR2 SYDVKM. The CDR3 sequence is 16 residues long. This chain's CDR3 is CASSLPQRGGRAEAFF. CDR3 DNA: TGTGCCAGCAGCCTACCTCAACGGGGTGGTAGGGCTGAAGCTTTCTTT.

The CDR3 region is CASSRQGAKDTQYF. The CDR3 coding sequence is TGTGCCAGCAGCCGACAGGGGGCAAAAGATACGCAGTATTTT. The chain uses TRBV6-6 and TRBJ2-3; 10 bases are shared with TRBD1. After removal of 6 bases from V and 5 bases from J, the junction contained 5 bases not matched to a gene. Per germline, CDR1 MNHNY and CDR2 SVGAGI (reference sequence). There are 14 residues in the CDR3.

The chain couples TRBV7-3 to TRBJ1-6; D remains ambiguous. Germline V gene data show CDR1 as SGHTA and CDR2 as FQGTGA. The CDR3 has 14 residues. The germline V and J ends were trimmed by 0 bases and 9 bases, with 9 bases remaining between them. The CDR3 spells CASSLTKYGSPLHF. The CDR3 DNA is TGTGCCAGCAGCTTAACTAAATACGGTTCACCCCTCCACTTT.

The chain couples TRBV28 to TRBJ2-7; the match to TRBD2 covers 9 bases. V lost 3 bases to trimming and J lost 1 base; unmatched junction nucleotides: 4. This CDR3 region has 15 residues. Germline V gene data show CDR1 as MDHEN and CDR2 as SYDVKM. The CDR3 protein is CASSLLAGASYEQYF. Here the CDR3 DNA reads TGTGCCAGCAGTTTGTTAGCGGGAGCTTCCTACGAGCAGTACTTC.

The chain carries TRBV5-1 and TRBJ2-5; perhaps TRBD1 as D (6 bases). V lost 1 base, J lost 5 bases, and 18 bases lay in between. The CDR3 spans 16 residues. Germline assignment: CDR1 SGHRS and CDR2 YFSETQ. DNA for the CDR3: TGCGCCAGCAGCTTGTTACAGGGTCGAGGCGAGGAGACCCAGTACTTC. Protein: CASSLLQGRGEETQYF.

This chain uses TRBV28 with TRBJ1-1, with D unresolved. Germline values: CDR1 MDHEN, CDR2 SYDVKM. The CDR3 sequence is 15 residues long. V lost 3 bases, J lost 3 bases, and 14 bases lay in between. CDR3 DNA: TGTGCCAGCAGTTTGCAGGAAACAGCTTACACTGAAGCTTTCTTT. This codes for CASSLQETAYTEAFF. Looking up the rest from reference TRBV28 and TRBJ1-1 gives the full variable domain: DVKVTQSSRYLVKRTGEKVFLECVQDMDHENMFWYRQDPGLGLRLIYFSYDVKMKEKGDIPEGYSVSREKKERFSLILESASTNQTSMYLCASSLQETAYTEAFFGQGTRLTVV.

The CDR3 is CASSELQGSGNTIYF. In nucleotides, the CDR3 is TGTGCCAGCAGCGAATTACAGGGTTCTGGAAACACCATATATTTT. The chain couples TRBV9 to TRBJ1-3, with D perhaps TRBD1 (6 bases). Trimming cost V 3 bases and J 1 base, with 11 bases left between them. The CDR3 length is 15 residues. Germline values: CDR1 SGDLS, CDR2 YYNGEE.

This clone has ten or more counts. CDR3 region: CASSQTPAGGGGEQYF. CDR3 in DNA: TGCGCCAGCAGCCAAACTCCAGCGGGAGGGGGCGGTGAGCAGTACTTC. The V gene is TRBV4-1, the J gene TRBJ2-7; 10 bases agree with TRBD2. This CDR3 comprises 16 residues. Germline trimming cut 2 bases from V and 7 bases from J; bases unmatched to any gene: 11. The V gene's germline CDR1 is MGHRA and CDR2 YSYEKL.

The V gene is TRBV7-3, the J gene TRBJ1-1; D is unclear. CDR1 is SGHTA, CDR2 FQGTGA, per germline. This CDR3 spans 13 amino acids. V was pared by 5 bases and J by 1 base, with 8 bases between. The CDR3 coding sequence is TGTGCCAGCAGCGAACAGAAGAACACTGAAGCTTTCTTT. Residues: CASSEQKNTEAFF.

CDR3 sequence: CASSLEVAGGSNEQFF. In DNA, the CDR3 is TGCGCCAGCAGCTTGGAGGTAGCGGGAGGGAGCAATGAGCAGTTCTTC. V and J are TRBV5-1 and TRBJ2-1; TRBD2 matches 11 bases. V gave up 0 bases and J gave up 6 bases; unmatched junction bases: 5. Germline V gives CDR1 SGHRS, CDR2 YFSETQ. The CDR3 length is 16 residues.

The chain uses TRBV5-1 and TRBJ1-1, with 9 positions matching TRBD1. There are 15 residues in the CDR3. Trimming at V came to 3 bases and at J to 1 base, leaving 4 bases not matched to a gene. Germline CDR1 reads SGHRS; CDR2 reads YFSETQ. CDR3 bases: TGCGCCAGCAGCTCCGGACAGGGGCCGAACACTGAAGCTTTCTTT. Amino acid sequence: CASSSGQGPNTEAFF.

This clone was picked up one time. J is TRBJ2-1 and V is TRBV4-2; perhaps TRBD2 as D (6 bases). The V gene's germline CDR1 is LGHNA and CDR2 YNFKEQ. The CDR3 loop spans 16 amino acids. V was cut by 4 bases and J by 4 bases, with 17 bases left in between. CDR3: CASSLRRAGPYNEQFF. CDR3 in DNA: TGTGCCAGCAGCCTCCGACGGGCGGGGCCTTACAATGAGCAGTTCTTC.

V and J are TRBV7-2 and TRBJ2-7; D ambiguous. The CDR3 is 14 residues long. Germline CDR1 reads SGHTA; CDR2 reads FQGNSA. Trimming left V 1 base short and J 5 bases short, with 12 bases between. Here the CDR3 reads CASSLGPGGDEQYF. The CDR3 nucleotides are TGTGCCAGCAGCTTAGGACCGGGTGGCGACGAGCAGTACTTC. The full variable domain, with the rest looked up from reference TRBV7-2 and TRBJ2-7, is GAGVSQSPSNKVTEKGKDVELRCDPISGHTALYWYRQSLGQGLEFLIYFQGNSAPDKSGLPSDRFSAERTGGSVSTLTIQRTQQEDSAVYLCASSLGPGGDEQYFGPGTRLTVT.

This sequence joins TRBV7-6 and TRBJ2-3, with unresolved D. V was trimmed by 3 bases and J by 3 bases, leaving 4 bases between them. This CDR3 is built from 12 residues. CDR1 is SGHVS and CDR2 is FNYEAQ in the germline V gene. CDR3 sequence: CASSFNTDTQYF. The CDR3, as DNA: TGTGCCAGCAGCTTTAATACAGATACGCAGTATTTT.

The chain carries TRBV11-2 and TRBJ2-5, with a possible D match to TRBD1 (6 bases). CDR1 SGHAT and CDR2 FQNNGV come from the germline V gene. V lost 5 bases to trimming and J lost 5 bases, with 12 bases between them. The CDR3 covers 13 residues. In nucleotides, the CDR3 is TGTGCCAGCAGCCTGGGGGCCGTGGAGACCCAGTACTTC. Amino acids: CASSLGAVETQYF.

The V and J genes are TRBV5-4 and TRBJ1-5, with 10 bases that match TRBD1. The germline V gene has CDR1 SGHNT and CDR2 YYREEE (reference sequence). The CDR3 runs to 14 residues. Trimming removed 3 bases from V and 4 bases from J; junction bases left unmatched: 1. The CDR3 DNA reads as TGTGCCAGCAGCTCGGGACAGGGGAATCAGCCCCAGCATTTT. Translated, it gives CASSSGQGNQPQHF.

The J gene is TRBJ2-7, the V gene TRBV28; the D gene is possibly TRBD2 (5 bases). The CDR3 runs to 13 residues. Trimming shortened V by 9 bases and J by 6 bases, and 18 bases separated the two germline ends. CDR1 and CDR2 (germline): MDHEN, SYDVKM. CDR3 in DNA: TGTGCCAGTCGTTCCGGACTCGTACCCGAGCAGTACTTC. Its translation is CASRSGLVPEQYF.

This sequence joins TRBV13 and TRBJ2-2, with TRBD2 identical over 13 bases. The V and J ends lost 5 bases and 4 bases, in that order; junction bases with no gene match: 16. The germline V gene encodes CDR1 PRHDT and CDR2 FYEKMQ (reference sequence). The CDR3 spans 20 residues. CDR3 DNA: TGTGCCAGCAGCCCACAAACGTTTACTAGCGGGAGGGCCGCCACCGGGGAGCTGTTTTTT. It codes for CASSPQTFTSGRAATGELFF.

V usage is TRBV10-1 and J usage is TRBJ2-1, with 8 nucleotides matching TRBD2. Germline-derived CDR1 and CDR2 are WNHNN and SYGVQD (reference sequence). The CDR3 is 16 amino acids. The V segment lost 0 bases and the J segment 3 bases; nucleotides outside the gene matches: 4. The CDR3 coding sequence is TGCGCCAGCAGTGAGTCGAGCGGGAGCCTCTACAATGAGCAGTTCTTC. Translation: CASSESSGSLYNEQFF.

The chain links TRBV28 to TRBJ1-4; D not certain. The CDR3 extends over 19 amino acids. Germline V lookup: CDR1 MDHEN, CDR2 SYDVKM. The V end lost 2 bases, the J end lost 0 bases, and 19 bases lay between the germline ends. This CDR3 reads CASSLPTFTSSTTNEKLFF. In DNA form, the CDR3 reads TGTGCCAGCAGTTTACCAACTTTTACCTCATCCACAACTAATGAAAAACTGTTTTTT.

The CDR3 sequence: CASSVFSGVIQYF. The DNA for the CDR3 is TGTGCCAGCAGCGTCTTCTCGGGGGTCATTCAGTACTTC. The J gene is TRBJ2-4, the V gene TRBV28, with D possibly matching TRBD2 (6 bases). Germline lookup yields CDR1 MDHEN and CDR2 SYDVKM. Trimming pared 6 bases from V and 9 bases from J, leaving 15 bases between. The CDR3 is made up of 13 amino acids.

This clone was counted once. This chain joins TRBV15 and TRBJ2-7, with a possible D match to TRBD1 (5 bases). V was cut by 8 bases and J by 0 bases, with 11 bases left in between. Looked up from germline, CDR1 is LNHNV and CDR2 is YYDKDF (reference sequence). The CDR3 length is 13 residues. The CDR3 loop reads CATGTGSSYEQYF. For the CDR3, the DNA is TGTGCCACCGGTACAGGTAGCTCCTACGAGCAGTACTTC.

The chain employs TRBV11-2 and TRBJ1-1; no reliable D call. This CDR3 comprises 12 residues. V lost 5 bases and J 3 bases, leaving 7 bases between the germline ends. In germline, CDR1 is SGHAT, CDR2 FQNNGV. CDR3 coding DNA: TGTGCCAGCAGCCTCGGAGACACTGAAGCTTTCTTT. Its translation: CASSLGDTEAFF.

The chain joins TRBV30 to TRBJ1-3; TRBD1 matches 8 bases. The ends lost 0 bases at V and 3 bases at J; junction bases unmatched: 1. The CDR3 loop spans 14 amino acids. CDR1 is GTSNPN and CDR2 is SVGIG in the germline V gene (reference sequence). The CDR3 loop is CAWSVQGGGNTIYF. In DNA, the CDR3 is TGTGCCTGGAGTGTACAGGGGGGTGGAAACACCATATATTTT.

The rearrangement uses TRBV24-1 and TRBJ1-5; D remains ambiguous. CDR1 and CDR2 (germline): KGHDR, SFDVKD. This CDR3 is 13 amino acids long. Trimming removed 4 bases from V and 8 bases from J, with 11 bases in between. CDR3 residues: CATSDTGKEPQHF. The CDR3 nucleotides are TGTGCCACCAGTGACACCGGGAAGGAGCCCCAGCATTTT.

The chain has TRBV7-2 and TRBJ2-3; maybe TRBD1 (6 bases). This CDR3 has 14 residues. V was shortened by 1 base and J by 6 bases, with 11 bases between the two germline ends. CDR1 and CDR2 (germline): SGHTA, FQGNSA. CDR3 in amino acids: CASSLVLTGDTQYF. For the CDR3, the DNA is TGTGCCAGCAGCTTAGTCCTTACAGGGGATACGCAGTATTTT.

V usage is TRBV7-3 and J usage is TRBJ1-5; D gene uncertain. Trimming pared 0 bases from V and 5 bases from J, leaving 5 bases between. The CDR3 has 13 residues. Looked up from germline, CDR1 is SGHTA and CDR2 is FQGTGA. CDR3 in DNA: TGTGCCAGCAGCTTAACAATAGATCAGCCCCAGCATTTT. Its translation is CASSLTIDQPQHF.